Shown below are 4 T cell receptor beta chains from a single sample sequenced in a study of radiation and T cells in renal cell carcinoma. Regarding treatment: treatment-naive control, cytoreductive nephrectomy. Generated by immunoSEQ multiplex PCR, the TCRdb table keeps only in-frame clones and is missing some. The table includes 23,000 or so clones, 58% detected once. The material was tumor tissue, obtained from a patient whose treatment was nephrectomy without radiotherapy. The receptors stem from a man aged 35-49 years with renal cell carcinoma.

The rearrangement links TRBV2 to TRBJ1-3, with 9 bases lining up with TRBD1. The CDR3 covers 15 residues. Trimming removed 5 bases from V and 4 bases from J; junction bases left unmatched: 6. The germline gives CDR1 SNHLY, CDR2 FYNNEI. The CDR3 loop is CASSTGGAQGNTIYF. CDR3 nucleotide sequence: TGTGCCAGCAGTACAGGGGGCGCGCAGGGAAACACCATATATTTT.

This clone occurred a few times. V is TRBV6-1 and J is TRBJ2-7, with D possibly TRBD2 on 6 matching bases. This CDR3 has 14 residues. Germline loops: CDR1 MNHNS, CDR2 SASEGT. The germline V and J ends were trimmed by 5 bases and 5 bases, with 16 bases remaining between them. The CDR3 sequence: CASSPRTTLDEQYV. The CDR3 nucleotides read TGTGCCAGCAGTCCAAGGACTACCTTGGACGAGCAGTACGTC.

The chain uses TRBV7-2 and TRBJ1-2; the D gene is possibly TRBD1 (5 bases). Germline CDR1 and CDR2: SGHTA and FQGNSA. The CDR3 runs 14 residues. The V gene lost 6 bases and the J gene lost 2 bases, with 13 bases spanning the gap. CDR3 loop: CASSLGGVNYGYTF. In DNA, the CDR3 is TGTGCCAGCAGTTTGGGGGGAGTAAACTATGGCTACACCTTC.

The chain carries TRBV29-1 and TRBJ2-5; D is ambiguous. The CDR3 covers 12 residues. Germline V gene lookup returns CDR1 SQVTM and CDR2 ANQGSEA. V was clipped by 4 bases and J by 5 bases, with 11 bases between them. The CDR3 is CSVGASGETQYF. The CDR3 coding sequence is TGCAGCGTTGGGGCTAGTGGGGAGACCCAGTACTTC.